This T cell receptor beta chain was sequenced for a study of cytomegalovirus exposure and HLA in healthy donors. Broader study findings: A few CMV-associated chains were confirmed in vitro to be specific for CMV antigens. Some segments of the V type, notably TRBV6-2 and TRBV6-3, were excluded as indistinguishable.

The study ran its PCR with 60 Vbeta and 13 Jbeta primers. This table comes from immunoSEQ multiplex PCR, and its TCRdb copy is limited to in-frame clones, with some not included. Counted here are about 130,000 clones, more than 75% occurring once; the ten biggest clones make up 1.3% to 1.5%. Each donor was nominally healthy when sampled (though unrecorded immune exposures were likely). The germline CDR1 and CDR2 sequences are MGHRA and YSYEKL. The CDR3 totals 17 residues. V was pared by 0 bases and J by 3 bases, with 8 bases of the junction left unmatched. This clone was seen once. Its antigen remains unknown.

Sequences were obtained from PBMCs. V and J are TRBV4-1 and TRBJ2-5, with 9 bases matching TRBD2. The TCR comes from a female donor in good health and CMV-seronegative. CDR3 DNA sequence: TGCGCCAGCAGCCAAGATGAGGAGCGGGAGGTAAAAGAGACCCAGTACTTC. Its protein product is CASSQDEEREVKETQYF.